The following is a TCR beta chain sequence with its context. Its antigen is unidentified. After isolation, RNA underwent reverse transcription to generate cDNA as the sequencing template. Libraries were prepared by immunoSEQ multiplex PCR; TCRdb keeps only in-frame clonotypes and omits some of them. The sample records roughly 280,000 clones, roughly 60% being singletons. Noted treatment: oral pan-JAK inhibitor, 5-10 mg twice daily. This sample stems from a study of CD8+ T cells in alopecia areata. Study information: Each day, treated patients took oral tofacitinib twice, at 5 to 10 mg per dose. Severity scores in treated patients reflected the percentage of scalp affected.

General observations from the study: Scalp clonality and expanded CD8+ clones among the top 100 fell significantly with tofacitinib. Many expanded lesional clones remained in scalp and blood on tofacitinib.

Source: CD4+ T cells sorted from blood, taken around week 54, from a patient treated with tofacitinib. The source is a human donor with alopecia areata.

The CDR3 sequence: CSSLRPPGNEAFF. CDR3 DNA sequence: TGCAGCTCCTTAAGGCCCCCAGGTAATGAAGCTTTCTTT. The rearrangement links TRBV29-1 to TRBJ1-1; D remains unclear. The CDR3 extends over 13 amino acids. Trimming took off 8 bases at V and 7 bases at J, with 20 bases between the two ends. Germline-derived CDR1 and CDR2 are SQVTM and ANQGSEA.